The source of this TCR beta chain is a study of blood T cell repertoires in COVID-19. Study summary: COVID-19 samples from acute and convalescent phases originated in the United States, Italy and Spain. In each case, the material was cDNA or gDNA derived from T cells, B-cell-depleted T cells, or PBMCs.

Source study methods: For nucleated cells, counts were estimated from reference gene primer amplification. Sequencing used immunoSEQ multiplex PCR; TCRdb keeps in-frame clones, though not all of them. V and J calls and clone size are as listed in that table; D and trimming were resolved from the DNA. The table includes approximately 50,000 clones, 90% detected once. V gave up 4 bases and J gave up 8 bases; unmatched junction bases: 8. Germline V gene sequence: CDR1 SGHRS, CDR2 YFSETQ. This CDR3 has 14 amino acids. The rearrangement uses TRBV5-1 and TRBJ2-4; 8 bases fit TRBD2. The sequenced material came from peripheral blood. This clonotype was sampled from a human donor in a cohort sampled during active COVID-19. This chain's CDR3 is CASSPSGREDIQYF. In nucleotides, the CDR3 is TGCGCCAGCAGCCCTAGCGGGCGCGAGGACATTCAGTACTTC. The whole variable domain, filled in from reference TRBV5-1 and TRBJ2-4, reads KAGVTQTPRYLIKTRGQQVTLSCSPISGHRSVSWYQQTPGQGLQFLFEYFSETQRNKGNFPGRFSGRQFSNSRSEMNVSTLELGDSALYLCASSPSGREDIQYFGAGTRLSVL.